This T cell receptor beta chain stems from a study of blood T cells in healthy people across ages. For the second PCR, which ran for about 7 to 11 cycles, a sample-barcoded 5' primer and a J-beta primer mix were used. TCRdb reprocessed the 5' RACE reads with MiXCR, giving one entry per CDR3 protein. The sample lists fewer than 1,200,000 distinct CDR3 sequences; 25% were seen once. This CDR3 is built from 15 residues. Looked up from germline, CDR1 is MDHEN and CDR2 is SYDVKM. V lost 10 bases and J lost 9; bases outside the gene matches: 20. This same sample was also part of a study on T cells of mothers and their children. That source adds: A few healthy Caucasian mothers and their six children donated.

The J gene is TRBJ2-5, the V gene TRBV28; 7 bases line up with TRBD1. The sample comprised blood. The clonotype was recovered from a girl aged 2-10 years in good health. CDR3 region: CATSSTGMVMRAQYF. The CDR3 bases are TGTGCCACCTCCTCGACAGGGATGGTGATGAGGGCCCAGTACTTC. The variable domain in full, completed from reference TRBV28 and TRBJ2-5, reads DVKVTQSSRYLVKRTGEKVFLECVQDMDHENMFWYRQDPGLGLRLIYFSYDVKMKEKGDIPEGYSVSREKKERFSLILESASTNQTSMYLCATSSTGMVMRAQYFGPGTRLLVL.